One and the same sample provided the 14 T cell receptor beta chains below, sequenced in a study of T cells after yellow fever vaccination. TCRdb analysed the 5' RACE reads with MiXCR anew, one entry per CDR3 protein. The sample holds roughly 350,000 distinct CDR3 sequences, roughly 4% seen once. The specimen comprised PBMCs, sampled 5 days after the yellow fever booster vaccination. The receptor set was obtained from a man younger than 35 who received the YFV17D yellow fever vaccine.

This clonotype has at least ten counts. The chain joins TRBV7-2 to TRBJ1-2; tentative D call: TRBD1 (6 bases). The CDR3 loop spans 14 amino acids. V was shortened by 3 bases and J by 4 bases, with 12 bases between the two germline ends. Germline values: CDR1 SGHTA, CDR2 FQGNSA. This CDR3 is CASSLQTGPYGYTF. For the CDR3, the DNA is TGTGCCAGCAGCTTGCAAACAGGGCCCTATGGCTACACCTTC.

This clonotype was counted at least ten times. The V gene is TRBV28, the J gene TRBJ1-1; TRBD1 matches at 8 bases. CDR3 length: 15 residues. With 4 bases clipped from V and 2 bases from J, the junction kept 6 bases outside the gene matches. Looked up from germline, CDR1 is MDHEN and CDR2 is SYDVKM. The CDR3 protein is CASSSPGQENTEAFF. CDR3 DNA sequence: TGTGCCAGCAGTTCACCGGGACAGGAAAACACTGAAGCTTTCTTT.

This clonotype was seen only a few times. CDR3 nucleotides: TGCGCCAGCAGCTTAGACTCGGACATATACTATGGCTACACCTTC. Residues: CASSLDSDIYYGYTF. The chain employs TRBV5-1 and TRBJ1-2; possible D gene TRBD1, 5 bases. The length of the CDR3 is 15 residues. The germline gives CDR1 SGHRS, CDR2 YFSETQ. V was clipped by 2 bases and J by 3 bases, with 14 bases between them.

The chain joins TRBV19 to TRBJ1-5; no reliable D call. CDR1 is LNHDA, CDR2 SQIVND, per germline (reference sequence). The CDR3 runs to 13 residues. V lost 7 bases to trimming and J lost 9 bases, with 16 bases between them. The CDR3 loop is CASKRSAGGPQHF. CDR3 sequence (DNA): TGTGCCAGTAAAAGGTCAGCAGGAGGGCCCCAGCATTTT.

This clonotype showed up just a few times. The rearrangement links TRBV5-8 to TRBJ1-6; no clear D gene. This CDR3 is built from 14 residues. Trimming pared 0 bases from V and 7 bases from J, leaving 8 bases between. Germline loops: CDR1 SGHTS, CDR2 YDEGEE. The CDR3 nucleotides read TGTGCCAGCAGCTTGGGGCAGTGGAATTCACCCCTCCACTTT. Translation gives CASSLGQWNSPLHF.

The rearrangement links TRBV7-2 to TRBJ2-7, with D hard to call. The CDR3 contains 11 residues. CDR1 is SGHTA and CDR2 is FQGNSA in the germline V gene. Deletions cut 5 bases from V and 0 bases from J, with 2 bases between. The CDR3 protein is CASSHSYEQYF. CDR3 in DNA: TGTGCCAGCAGCCACTCCTACGAGCAGTACTTC.

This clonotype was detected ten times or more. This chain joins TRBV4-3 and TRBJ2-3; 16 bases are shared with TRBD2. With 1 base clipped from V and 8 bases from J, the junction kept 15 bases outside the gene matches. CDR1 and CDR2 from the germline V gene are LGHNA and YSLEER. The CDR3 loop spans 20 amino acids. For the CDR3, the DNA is TGCGCCAGCAGCCAAGCTATGGCCGGGACTAGCGGGGGGGCCGTCGGTACGCAGTATTTT. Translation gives CASSQAMAGTSGGAVGTQYF.

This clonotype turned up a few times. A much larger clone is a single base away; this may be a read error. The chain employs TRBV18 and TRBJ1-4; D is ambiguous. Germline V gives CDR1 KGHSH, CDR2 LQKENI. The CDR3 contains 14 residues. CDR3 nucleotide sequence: TGTGCCAGCTCACGGCGGAGAGAAAATGAAAAACTGATTTTT. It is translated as CASSRRRENEKLIF.

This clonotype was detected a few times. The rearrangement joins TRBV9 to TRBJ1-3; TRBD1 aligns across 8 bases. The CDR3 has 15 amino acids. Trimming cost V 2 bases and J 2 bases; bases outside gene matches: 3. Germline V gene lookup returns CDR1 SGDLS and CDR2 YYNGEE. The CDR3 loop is CASSVGTGTGNTIYF. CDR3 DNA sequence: TGTGCCAGCAGCGTCGGGACAGGTACTGGAAACACCATATATTTT.

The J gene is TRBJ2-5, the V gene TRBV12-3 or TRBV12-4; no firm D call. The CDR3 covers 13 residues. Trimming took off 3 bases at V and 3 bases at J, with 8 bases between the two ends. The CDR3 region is CASSFSLEETQYF. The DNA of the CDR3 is TGTGCCAGCAGTTTCAGTTTGGAAGAGACCCAGTACTTC.

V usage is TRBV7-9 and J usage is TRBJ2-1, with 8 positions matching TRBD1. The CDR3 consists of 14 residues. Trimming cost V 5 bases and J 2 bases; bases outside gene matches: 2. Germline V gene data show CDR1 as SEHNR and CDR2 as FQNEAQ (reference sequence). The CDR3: CASSRTGPYNEQFF. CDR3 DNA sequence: TGTGCCAGCAGCCGGACAGGGCCCTACAATGAGCAGTTCTTC.

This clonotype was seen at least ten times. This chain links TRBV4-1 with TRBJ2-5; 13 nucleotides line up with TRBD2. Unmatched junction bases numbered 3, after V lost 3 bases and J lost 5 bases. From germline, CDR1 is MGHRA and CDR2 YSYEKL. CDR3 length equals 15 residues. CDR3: CASSQGTSGVETQYF. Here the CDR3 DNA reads TGCGCCAGCAGCCAGGGGACTAGCGGGGTGGAGACCCAGTACTTC.

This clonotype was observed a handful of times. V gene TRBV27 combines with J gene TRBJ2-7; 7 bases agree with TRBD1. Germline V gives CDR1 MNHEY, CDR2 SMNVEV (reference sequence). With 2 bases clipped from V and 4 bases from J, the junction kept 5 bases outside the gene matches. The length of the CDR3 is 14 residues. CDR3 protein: CASSLIGRGYEQYF. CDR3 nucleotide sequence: TGTGCCAGCAGTTTAATAGGCAGGGGGTACGAGCAGTACTTC.

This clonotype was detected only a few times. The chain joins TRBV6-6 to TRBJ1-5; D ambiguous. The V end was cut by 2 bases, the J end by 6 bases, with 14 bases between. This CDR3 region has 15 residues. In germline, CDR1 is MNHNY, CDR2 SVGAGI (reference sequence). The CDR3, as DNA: TGTGCCAGCAGTTACGTCGGGAGGGTGGGTCAGCCCCAGCATTTT. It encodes CASSYVGRVGQPQHF.